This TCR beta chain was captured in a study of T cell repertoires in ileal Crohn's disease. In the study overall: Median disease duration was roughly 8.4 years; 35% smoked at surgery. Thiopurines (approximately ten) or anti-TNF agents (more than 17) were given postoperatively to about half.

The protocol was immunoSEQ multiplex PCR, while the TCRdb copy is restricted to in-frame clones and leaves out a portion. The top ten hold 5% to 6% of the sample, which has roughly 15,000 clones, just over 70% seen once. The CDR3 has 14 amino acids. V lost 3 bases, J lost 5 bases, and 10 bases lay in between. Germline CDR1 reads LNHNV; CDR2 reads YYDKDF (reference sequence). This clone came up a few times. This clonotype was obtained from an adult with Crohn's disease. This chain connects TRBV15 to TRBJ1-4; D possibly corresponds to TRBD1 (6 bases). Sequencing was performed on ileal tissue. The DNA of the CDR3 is TGTGCCACCAGCAGGCGGACAGCAAATGAAAAACTGTTTTTT. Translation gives CATSRRTANEKLFF.